This passage covers 32 T cell receptor beta chains from one sample sequenced in a study of T cells in localized non-small cell lung cancer. The method was immunoSEQ multiplex PCR; TCRdb's version includes in-frame clones alone and lacks a portion of them. The sample has approximately 65,000 clones, roughly four fifths seen once; the top ten hold around 4.3%. Sequencing was performed on PBMCs, taken before any cancer treatment. These receptors were taken from a man aged 40 to 70 with stage II lung adenocarcinoma.

V gene TRBV28 combines with J gene TRBJ1-1, with a tentative D call TRBD1 (6 bases). The CDR3 consists of 14 residues. Trimming left V 5 bases short and J 4 bases short, with 14 bases between. The V gene's germline CDR1 is MDHEN and CDR2 SYDVKM. The chain's CDR3 is CASSPGHPTTEAFF. The CDR3 region has the DNA TGTGCCAGCAGTCCGGGACACCCAACCACTGAAGCTTTCTTT.

V usage is TRBV2 and J usage is TRBJ2-3; TRBD1 or TRBD2 may be the D gene (5 bases each). V was cut by 6 bases and J by 4 bases, with 14 bases left in between. The CDR3 loop spans 14 amino acids. Germline V gene lookup returns CDR1 SNHLY and CDR2 FYNNEI. DNA of the CDR3: TGTGCCAGCAGGATTGCAATGGGGGCAGATACGCAGTATTTT. This gives the protein CASRIAMGADTQYF.

The table lists this clone with a few counts. The rearrangement joins TRBV2 to TRBJ1-2; tentatively, D is TRBD1 (5 bases). V was clipped by 5 bases and J by 5 bases, with 15 bases between them. From germline, CDR1 is SNHLY and CDR2 FYNNEI. The CDR3 runs 14 residues. The CDR3, as DNA: TGTGCCAGCAGTCCGGGGGTAGAGGGATATGGCTACACCTTC. Its protein product is CASSPGVEGYGYTF. The full variable domain, with the rest looked up from reference TRBV2 and TRBJ1-2, is EPEVTQTPSHQVTQMGQEVILRCVPISNHLYFYWYRQILGQKVEFLVSFYNNEISEKSEIFDDQFSVERPDGSNFTLKIRSTKLEDSAMYFCASSPGVEGYGYTFGSGTRLTVV.

This rearrangement joins TRBV5-1 to TRBJ1-2; unclear D gene. Trimming cost V 5 bases and J 5 bases, with 16 bases left between them. Germline V lookup: CDR1 SGHRS, CDR2 YFSETQ. The CDR3 runs to 14 residues. The CDR3 loop reads CASRETFGDYGYTF. In DNA form, the CDR3 reads TGCGCCAGCAGAGAGACCTTCGGGGATTATGGCTACACCTTC.

In this sample, this clone turned up once. The chain combines TRBV19 with TRBJ2-7; 7 nucleotides match TRBD1. The CDR3 consists of 16 residues. V shed 1 base and J 2 bases; nucleotides not matched to a gene: 8. CDR1 is LNHDA, CDR2 SQIVND, per germline (reference sequence). The CDR3 sequence: CASSIGGPGTAYEQYF. CDR3 DNA: TGTGCCAGTAGTATAGGGGGCCCCGGGACAGCCTACGAGCAGTACTTC. The variable domain in full, with the rest retrieved from reference TRBV19 and TRBJ2-7, is DGGITQSPKYLFRKEGQNVTLSCEQNLNHDAMYWYRQDPGQGLRLIYYSQIVNDFQKGDIAEGYSVSREKKESFPLTVTSAQKNPTAFYLCASSIGGPGTAYEQYFGPGTRLTVT.

The chain uses TRBV19 and TRBJ1-3; D ambiguous. The V end lost 8 bases, the J end lost 4 bases, and 12 bases lay between the germline ends. The CDR3 contains 13 residues. Germline CDR1 and CDR2: LNHDA and SQIVND (reference sequence). The CDR3 nucleotides are TGTGCCAGTGAGGAAAATTACGGAAACACCATATATTTT. This sequence encodes CASEENYGNTIYF.

This clone was picked up one time. This chain connects TRBV9 to TRBJ2-7; 8 bases align to TRBD1. V shed 0 bases and J 4 bases; nucleotides not matched to a gene: 6. This CDR3 comprises 15 residues. CDR1 and CDR2 from the germline V gene are SGDLS and YYNGEE. DNA for the CDR3: TGTGCCAGCAGCGTAGGGTCAGGGGGCGAGTACGAGCAGTACTTC. Translated, it gives CASSVGSGGEYEQYF.

This chain links TRBV15 with TRBJ2-7; a weak D match, TRBD2 (6 bases). Germline-derived CDR1 and CDR2 are LNHNV and YYDKDF (reference sequence). The CDR3 runs to 13 residues. The V end lost 3 bases, the J end lost 5 bases, and 11 bases lay between the germline ends. The CDR3 nucleotides are TGTGCCACCAGCAGCGTCGGGAGTAACGAGCAGTACTTC. This gives the protein CATSSVGSNEQYF.

In regard to this clone: This specimen includes other DNA sequences encoding the same CDR3. The chain couples TRBV7-2 to TRBJ1-2; possible D gene TRBD1, 6 bases. This CDR3 is built from 14 residues. Germline V gives CDR1 SGHTA, CDR2 FQGNSA. V lost 1 base to trimming and J lost 5 bases, with 11 bases between them. The CDR3 DNA reads TGTGCCAGCAGCTTAGAGGGCAGGGGTTATGGCTACACCTTC. Amino acid sequence: CASSLEGRGYGYTF.

Regarding this clone: At one end the junction does not follow the germline gene, possibly because of a read error. The chain uses TRBV19 and TRBJ2-7; TRBD1 aligns across 10 bases. The CDR3 runs to 14 residues. Germline assignment: CDR1 LNHDA and CDR2 SQIVND (reference sequence). The CDR3 protein is CASSKSGQGLPLHF. CDR3 DNA sequence: TGTGCCAGTAGTAAATCGGGACAGGGGCTCCCTCTCCACTTC.

The J gene is TRBJ2-7, the V gene TRBV7-2; the match to TRBD1 covers 10 bases. The CDR3 extends over 15 amino acids. Germline V gene data show CDR1 as SGHTA and CDR2 as FQGNSA. V shed 2 bases and J 3 bases; nucleotides not matched to a gene: 4. The CDR3 coding sequence is TGTGCCAGCAGCTTACGGGGGACAGGGGTCTACGAGCAGTACTTC. It is translated as CASSLRGTGVYEQYF. Drawing the rest from reference TRBV7-2 and TRBJ2-7, the complete variable domain is GAGVSQSPSNKVTEKGKDVELRCDPISGHTALYWYRQSLGQGLEFLIYFQGNSAPDKSGLPSDRFSAERTGGSVSTLTIQRTQQEDSAVYLCASSLRGTGVYEQYFGPGTRLTVT.

The chain recombines TRBV6-6 with TRBJ1-5, with D possibly TRBD1 on 6 matching bases. V was clipped by 4 bases and J by 5 bases, with 12 bases between them. Per germline, CDR1 MNHNY and CDR2 SVGAGI (reference sequence). The CDR3 totals 14 residues. The CDR3 reads CASSLPRGDQPQHF. The DNA for the CDR3 is TGTGCCAGCAGTTTACCGAGGGGGGATCAGCCCCAGCATTTT.

V gene TRBV6-5 combines with J gene TRBJ2-3; D possibly corresponds to TRBD2 (5 bases). Germline V gene lookup returns CDR1 MNHEY and CDR2 SVGAGI. V was shortened by 7 bases and J by 1 base, with 6 bases between the two germline ends. CDR3 length: 12 amino acids. The DNA of the CDR3 is TGTGCCAGCAACGGGGGCACAGATACGCAGTATTTT. Its protein product is CASNGGTDTQYF.

The chain combines TRBV14 with TRBJ1-3; D remains ambiguous. V was cut by 2 bases and J by 0 bases, with 5 bases left in between. Germline-derived CDR1 and CDR2 are SGHDN and FVKESK. The CDR3 is 14 residues long. CDR3 sequence: CASSQLGSGNTIYF. For the CDR3, the DNA is TGTGCCAGCAGCCAACTCGGCTCTGGAAACACCATATATTTT.

The chain couples TRBV19 to TRBJ2-5; 8 positions agree with TRBD1. The germline gives CDR1 LNHDA, CDR2 SQIVND (reference sequence). This CDR3 is 14 amino acids long. With V trimmed by 9 bases and J by 4 bases, 10 bases remained unmatched. The CDR3 bases are TGTGCCAGCGAAGACAGGGGACGGCGAGAGACCCAGTACTTC. It translates to CASEDRGRRETQYF.

The rearrangement uses TRBV29-1 and TRBJ1-1; D is uncertain. This CDR3 region has 16 residues. V dropped 5 bases and J dropped 1 base, with 20 bases sitting between them. Germline values: CDR1 SQVTM, CDR2 ANQGSEA. The CDR3, as DNA: TGCAGCGTTAACCCCGGGAATGGACCGCCGAACACTGAAGCTTTCTTT. Protein: CSVNPGNGPPNTEAFF.

The chain is built from TRBV10-1 and TRBJ2-7; no reliable D call. CDR1 and CDR2 from the germline V gene are WNHNN and SYGVQD (reference sequence). This CDR3 comprises 13 residues. Trimming removed 5 bases from V and 0 bases from J, with 8 bases in between. CDR3 region: CASSTGPSYEQYF. DNA for the CDR3: TGCGCCAGCAGTACCGGGCCCTCCTACGAGCAGTACTTC.

This chain joins TRBV7-2 and TRBJ2-2; D gene ambiguous. This CDR3 region has 12 residues. Germline CDR1 and CDR2: SGHTA and FQGNSA. V shed 5 bases and J shed 3 bases, with 4 bases lying between them. DNA for the CDR3: TGTGCCAGCAGCCCCTACACCGGGGAGCTGTTTTTT. This codes for CASSPYTGELFF.

The chain employs TRBV5-1 and TRBJ2-7; D not certain. Germline V gene lookup returns CDR1 SGHRS and CDR2 YFSETQ. CDR3 size: 14 residues. V was pared by 0 bases and J by 2 bases, with 9 bases between. CDR3 DNA: TGCGCCAGCAGCTTGGACCCGGGCCCCTACGAGCAGTACTTC. Translation: CASSLDPGPYEQYF. The entire variable domain, with the rest obtained from reference TRBV5-1 and TRBJ2-7, is as follows: KAGVTQTPRYLIKTRGQQVTLSCSPISGHRSVSWYQQTPGQGLQFLFEYFSETQRNKGNFPGRFSGRQFSNSRSEMNVSTLELGDSALYLCASSLDPGPYEQYFGPGTRLTVT.

CDR3 amino acids: CASSLIDRGGETQYF. In DNA, the CDR3 is TGTGCCAGCAGCTTGATCGACAGGGGGGGAGAGACCCAGTACTTC. The gene calls are TRBV5-4 and TRBJ2-5, with TRBD1 identical over 9 bases. The J segment lost 4 bases and the V segment lost 1 base, leaving 5 bases of the junction unmatched. Germline V lookup: CDR1 SGHNT, CDR2 YYREEE (reference sequence). The CDR3 extends over 15 amino acids.

This clone occurred once. V and J are TRBV5-1 and TRBJ1-1; 10 positions agree with TRBD1. The V gene end was trimmed by 2 bases and the J gene end by 4 bases; junction bases not matched to a gene: 5. Germline CDR1 reads SGHRS; CDR2 reads YFSETQ. The CDR3 totals 15 residues. CDR3 in amino acids: CASSLRQGAGTEAFF. For the CDR3, the DNA is TGCGCCAGCAGCTTAAGACAGGGGGCGGGCACTGAAGCTTTCTTT.

The chain employs TRBV5-1 and TRBJ2-5, with 7 bases fitting TRBD1. V gave up 0 bases and J gave up 4 bases; unmatched junction bases: 9. CDR1 and CDR2 (germline): SGHRS, YFSETQ. The CDR3 runs 16 residues. The CDR3 DNA reads TGCGCCAGCAGCTTGGCGTCAGGGGGTACCGCAGAGACCCAGTACTTC. It yields the protein CASSLASGGTAETQYF.

Of note for this clone: One end of the junction is discordant with germline, which a read error may explain. This chain links TRBV7-7 with TRBJ2-1; 12 nucleotides align to TRBD2. Germline-derived CDR1 and CDR2 are SSHAT and FNYEAQ (reference sequence). This CDR3 is built from 16 residues. CDR3 sequence reads: CASSPTTSGSDNEQFF. In nucleotides, the CDR3 is TGTGCTAGCAGCCCTACGACTAGCGGGAGCGACAATGAGCAGTTCTTC. Drawing the rest from reference TRBV7-7 and TRBJ2-1, the complete variable domain is GAGVSQSPRYKVTKRGQDVTLRCDPISSHATLYWYQQALGQGPEFLTYFNYEAQPDKSGLPSDRFSAERPEGSISTLTIQRTEQRDSAMYRCASSPTTSGSDNEQFFGPGTRLTVL.

This chain uses TRBV9 with TRBJ2-7; weak D call: TRBD1 (5 bases). Per germline, CDR1 SGDLS and CDR2 YYNGEE. Between the trimmed V and J ends, which lost 0 bases and 2 bases, there was a span of 12 bases. The CDR3 totals 15 residues. In DNA, the CDR3 is TGTGCCAGCAGCGTAGGGATAGGGGTCCCCTACGAGCAGTACTTC. Translation gives CASSVGIGVPYEQYF.

This rearrangement joins TRBV11-3 to TRBJ1-2; 9 bases fit TRBD1. Germline CDR1 is SGHNT and CDR2 is YENEEA. CDR3 length equals 16 residues. The V gene end was trimmed by 0 bases and the J gene end by 7 bases; junction bases not matched to a gene: 9. Written as DNA, the CDR3 is TGTGCCAGCAGCTTAGACGCGGGACAGGGCTCTGGTGGCTACACCTTC. This sequence encodes CASSLDAGQGSGGYTF.

A few counts support this clone. The chain has TRBV5-1 and TRBJ1-1, with TRBD1 matching over 8 bases. Germline assignment: CDR1 SGHRS and CDR2 YFSETQ. J was trimmed by 5 bases and V by 4 bases; bases with no gene match: 7. This CDR3 comprises 14 residues. CDR3 DNA sequence: TGCGCCAGCAGCCTGGGACAGGCTTTGACTGAAGCTTTCTTT. It yields the protein CASSLGQALTEAFF.

The rearrangement joins TRBV5-1 to TRBJ2-1; TRBD2 matches at 10 bases. This CDR3 is built from 16 residues. With V trimmed by 2 bases and J by 8 bases, 10 bases remained unmatched. The germline V gene encodes CDR1 SGHRS and CDR2 YFSETQ. The CDR3 here is CASSLQSSGSSDEQFF. In DNA, the CDR3 is TGCGCCAGCAGCTTACAGTCTAGCGGGAGTTCGGATGAGCAGTTCTTC.

The count of this clone is one. This chain links TRBV10-3 with TRBJ1-2; 8 bases fit TRBD1. The CDR3 sequence is 12 residues long. The trim removed 10 bases at V and 4 bases at J, leaving 5 bases unmatched. Germline CDR1 ENHRY, CDR2 SYGVKD. The CDR3 protein is CATSQGGYGYTF. The CDR3 DNA reads as TGTGCCACGTCACAGGGGGGCTATGGCTACACCTTC.

Only one count was recorded for this clone. The chain combines TRBV5-6 with TRBJ2-3, with 10 bases aligning to TRBD1. V was pared by 1 base and J by 0 bases, with 2 bases of the junction left unmatched. The CDR3 has 16 amino acids. CDR1 and CDR2 from the germline V gene are SGHDT and YYEEEE. Written as DNA, the CDR3 is TGTGCCAGCAGCTTGAGGGGACAGGGGAGCACAGATACGCAGTATTTT. Its translation is CASSLRGQGSTDTQYF.

The table lists this clone with a few counts. The chain uses TRBV18 and TRBJ1-2; D is uncertain. In germline, CDR1 is KGHSH, CDR2 LQKENI. CDR3 length: 14 residues. Between the trimmed V and J ends, which lost 0 bases and 2 bases, there was a span of 7 bases. The CDR3 here is CASSPPAANYGYTF. The CDR3, as DNA: TGTGCCAGCTCACCACCGGCAGCCAACTATGGCTACACCTTC. Full variable domain (remainder filled in from reference TRBV18 and TRBJ1-2): NAGVMQNPRHLVRRRGQEARLRCSPMKGHSHVYWYRQLPEEGLKFMVYLQKENIIDESGMPKERFSAEFPKEGPSILRIQQVVRGDSAAYFCASSPPAANYGYTFGSGTRLTVV.

The chain combines TRBV18 with TRBJ1-1; D perhaps matches TRBD1 (5 bases). Looked up from germline, CDR1 is KGHSH and CDR2 is LQKENI. The CDR3 is made up of 15 amino acids. Trimming left V 2 bases short and J 3 bases short, with 13 bases between. In DNA form, the CDR3 reads TGTGCCAGCTCACCAGAGGGGATAGGATACACTGAAGCTTTCTTT. Translating it yields CASSPEGIGYTEAFF.

The CDR3 DNA is TGTGCCAGCAGCTTAAACGCCAGGGCAGATACGCAGTATTTT. Translating it yields CASSLNARADTQYF. This chain connects TRBV7-3 to TRBJ2-3, with D perhaps matching TRBD1 (5 bases). CDR3 length: 14 amino acids. Germline CDR1 SGHTA, CDR2 FQGTGA. The germline V and J ends were trimmed by 1 base and 4 bases, with 9 bases remaining between them.